The 12 T cell receptor beta chains listed next were all sequenced from one sample in a study of cytomegalovirus exposure and HLA in healthy donors. TCRdb's table, derived via immunoSEQ multiplex PCR, lists solely in-frame clones and lacks some. The sample contains 150,000 to 200,000 clones, approximately 81% of which appear only once. The sequenced material came from PBMCs. Every receptor here comes from a man aged 18 to 35 in good health and CMV-seropositive.

Here the CDR3 reads CASSQGDSTNAPYF. In nucleotides, the CDR3 is TGTGCCAGCAGCCAAGGGGACTCCACGAACGCACCGTACTTC. This chain connects TRBV4-2 to TRBJ2-7; possible D gene TRBD2, 6 bases. V was shortened by 1 base and J by 12 bases, with 19 bases between the two germline ends. CDR3 length: 14 residues. Germline lookup yields CDR1 LGHNA and CDR2 YNFKEQ.

This clone was seen a few times. The gene calls are TRBV5-6 and TRBJ2-7; 8 nucleotides line up with TRBD1. The J segment lost 4 bases and the V segment lost 4 bases, leaving 4 bases of the junction unmatched. The CDR3 has 13 amino acids. CDR1 is SGHDT, CDR2 YYEEEE, per germline. The CDR3 DNA is TGTGCCAGCAGCATGGACAGGGATTACGAGCAGTACTTC. This sequence encodes CASSMDRDYEQYF.

The V and J genes are TRBV9 and TRBJ2-5; possible D gene TRBD2, 6 bases. V was pared by 0 bases and J by 6 bases, with 12 bases between. The CDR3 length is 14 residues. Looked up from germline, CDR1 is SGDLS and CDR2 is YYNGEE. CDR3 DNA: TGTGCCAGCAGCGTAGATGCGGGGATAAAGACCCAGTACTTC. Translated: CASSVDAGIKTQYF.

V is TRBV7-9 and J is TRBJ1-2; no clear D. Trimming removed 3 bases from V and 6 bases from J, with 8 bases in between. This CDR3 spans 12 amino acids. CDR1 and CDR2 (germline): SEHNR, FQNEAQ (reference sequence). The CDR3 loop is CASSLGVDGYTF. The DNA of the CDR3 is TGTGCCAGCAGCTTGGGAGTGGATGGCTACACCTTC.

V gene TRBV7-8 combines with J gene TRBJ1-6; no definite D call. V lost 4 bases, J lost 9 bases, and 16 bases lay in between. The CDR3 runs 15 residues. CDR1 SGHVS and CDR2 FQNEAQ come from the germline V gene. The CDR3 nucleotides read TGTGCCAGCAGCTATCAGGACGGGATAGGTTCACCCCTCCACTTT. It translates to CASSYQDGIGSPLHF.

This clone was detected ten times or more. The rearrangement uses TRBV28 and TRBJ1-2; TRBD1 might be the D (6 bases). Germline V gives CDR1 MDHEN, CDR2 SYDVKM. The CDR3 totals 13 residues. Trimming took off 6 bases at V and 4 bases at J, with 12 bases between the two ends. CDR3 loop: CASSVQGFYGYTF. In nucleotides, the CDR3 is TGTGCCAGCAGCGTCCAGGGGTTCTATGGCTACACCTTC.

J is TRBJ2-6 and V is TRBV5-4; 8 positions match TRBD1. The CDR3 consists of 16 residues. Per the germline V gene, CDR1 is SGHNT and CDR2 is YYREEE (reference sequence). V shed 4 bases, J shed 4 bases, and the junction held 7 bases outside the gene matches. The CDR3 here is CASSGATGGGANVLTF. CDR3 bases: TGTGCCAGCAGCGGGGCTACAGGGGGAGGGGCCAACGTCCTGACTTTC.

The chain joins TRBV12-2 to TRBJ2-3; no check of the table's D call, TRBD2, against the DNA was made. TRBV12-2 is a recognized pseudogene. The CDR3 has 17 amino acids. CDR3 in DNA: TGTGCAAGTCGCTTAAACAGCGGGGGGGGAATAGGGGATACGCAGTATTTT. This gives the protein CASRLNSGGGIGDTQYF.

V is TRBV25-1 and J is TRBJ2-1; D remains ambiguous. Germline lookup yields CDR1 MGHDK and CDR2 SYGVNS. V lost 5 bases and J 0 bases, leaving 8 bases between the germline ends. The CDR3 consists of 14 residues. The CDR3: CASSPPSSYNEQFF. In DNA form, the CDR3 reads TGTGCCAGCAGTCCCCCTAGCTCCTACAATGAGCAGTTCTTC.

The chain carries TRBV15 and TRBJ1-5; possible D gene TRBD1, 5 bases. Germline-derived CDR1 and CDR2 are LNHNV and YYDKDF (reference sequence). V was trimmed by 2 bases and J by 4 bases, leaving 6 bases between them. This CDR3 is 13 amino acids long. The CDR3: CATSRTGNQPQHF. The CDR3 coding sequence is TGTGCCACCAGCAGAACAGGAAATCAGCCCCAGCATTTT.

On this clone: Other DNA sequences of this sample code for an identical CDR3. The CDR3 nucleotides are TGTGCCAGCAGTGAAGCGACGGGATATAGCAATCAGCCCCAGCATTTT. It is translated as CASSEATGYSNQPQHF. The J gene is TRBJ1-5, the V gene TRBV6-1; D remains ambiguous. The CDR3 runs 16 residues. Trimming took off 0 bases at V and 0 bases at J, with 9 bases between the two ends. The germline CDR1 and CDR2 sequences are MNHNS and SASEGT.

This chain uses TRBV28 with TRBJ1-2, with 9 bases aligning to TRBD1. The germline CDR1 and CDR2 sequences are MDHEN and SYDVKM. This CDR3 has 14 amino acids. With 5 bases clipped from V and 8 bases from J, the junction kept 9 bases outside the gene matches. The CDR3 here is CASSPGTGQSGYTF. The CDR3 DNA reads as TGTGCCAGCAGTCCCGGGACAGGGCAATCGGGCTACACCTTC.